This T cell receptor (beta chain) appears in the sequencing data of a study of blood T cell repertoires in COVID-19 (dated by TCRdb to the early 2020s). Background on the whole study: The collaborator samples originated in the United States, Italy and Spain and spanned the acute and convalescent phases of COVID-19. The material from the prospective study consisted of cDNA or gDNA derived from T cells, B-cell-depleted T cells, or PBMCs. Deeply sampled blood TCRbeta repertoires from subjects exposed to, actively infected with, or recovered from COVID-19 were included in the dataset. A freely available public database, intended as a resource for researchers studying the immune response to SARS-CoV-2, is where the repertoires were released. The samples were drawn from the first 160 participants of the ongoing ImmuneRACE study and from over a thousand subjects provided by 6 global collaborators. Nearly every sample came with metadata listing a de-identified subject ID, COVID-19 status, age in years and sex. HLA class I and class II types, where available, came from metadata supplied by the sample provider rather than from assay-based typing.

Beyond this particular receptor, the publication reports: The amount of clinical and demographic metadata varied by source and participant and was provided uncurated.

To note about this clone: Its antigen specificity is not known. No much larger clonotype is one base removed from it; base qualities were not supplied.

TCRbeta CDR3 regions were amplified from genomic DNA using the immunoSEQ Assay, a bias-controlled multiplex PCR. Per the authors' processing: The number of nucleated cells in each sample was estimated by amplification of reference gene primers within the assay. Sequence reads were collapsed and filtered to measure the absolute abundance of every unique TCRbeta CDR3 rearrangement. For each sample, productive Simpson clonality was calculated as the square root of Simpson's diversity index over productive rearrangements. The clones in this table, taken by TCRdb from immuneACCESS, are in-frame only. Not every clone is retained; where verified, under half of the shortfall comes from an unresolved V gene, and the cause of the rest is unknown. V and J calls and clone size come straight from that table; D and trimming were deduced from the DNA. The sample records some 150,000 clones, roughly 82% of which are singletons. The top ten hold roughly 4.5% of the sample.

Collaborating institutions collected whole blood in K2EDTA tubes following their own protocols. Collaborator samples were shipped for TCRbeta analysis as frozen whole blood, isolated PBMCs, or DNA extracted from either sample type. The source material was peripheral blood. The TCR comes from a human donor in a cohort sampled during active COVID-19.

The DNA sequence follows: TGTGCCAGCAGTTACCCGACAGGGGGCTTGTATAATTCACCCCTCCACTTT. This is translated as CASSYPTGGLYNSPLHF. The chain uses TRBV6-2 or TRBV6-3 and TRBJ1-6; the central 10 bases match TRBD1. For CDR1 and CDR2, the germline V gene lists MNHEY and SVGEGT. From V the trimming removes 2 bases and from J it removes 4 bases, while the gene matches leave 5 bases of the junction unaccounted for. The CDR3 runs 17 amino acids, cysteine and phenylalanine included. Here the CDR3 DNA is all that survives: 51 bases in frame from base 1.